Below, 25 T cell receptor beta chains from the same sample are listed, as sequenced in a study of shared clonotypes between healthy human individuals. Method: immunoSEQ multiplex PCR; TCRdb's copy keeps in-frame clones and lacks some. The sample yields some 500,000 clones, about 80% seen once. Sequencing input: PBMCs. Receptors were obtained from a woman aged 40 to 50 in good health. Some clones in this sample may be carry-over from other donors' samples.

Only one count was recorded for this clone. This chain joins TRBV18 and TRBJ2-7; D is uncertain. Germline loops: CDR1 KGHSH, CDR2 LQKENI. The V end was cut by 3 bases, the J end by 0 bases, with 12 bases between. This CDR3 spans 15 amino acids. CDR3 nucleotides: TGTGCCAGCTCACCCCTGCCGACCGGCTCCTACGAGCAGTACTTC. Residues: CASSPLPTGSYEQYF.

The CDR3 spells CASSLDRGFSPLHF. CDR3 coding DNA: TGTGCCAGCAGTTTAGACAGGGGTTTTTCACCCCTCCACTTT. The rearrangement links TRBV27 to TRBJ1-6, with TRBD1 matching 8 bases. V shed 2 bases, J shed 9 bases, and the junction held 3 bases outside the gene matches. Germline V gene data show CDR1 as MNHEY and CDR2 as SMNVEV (reference sequence). CDR3 length equals 14 residues.

In regard to this clone: One end of the junction varies from germline; a read error may be responsible. This chain joins TRBV2 and TRBJ2-7; D is unclear. The CDR3 length is 10 residues. Germline lookup yields CDR1 SNHLY and CDR2 FYNNEI. The CDR3 loop is CANSEREQYF. The CDR3 nucleotides read TGTGCCAACAGTGAGAGAGAGCAGTACTTC.

The gene calls are TRBV25-1 and TRBJ1-5; 7 bases fit TRBD1. Germline CDR1 and CDR2: MGHDK and SYGVNS. The CDR3 covers 15 residues. With V trimmed by 4 bases and J by 3 bases, 6 bases remained unmatched. CDR3 loop: CASSAGRGDNQPQHF. CDR3 DNA sequence: TGTGCCAGCAGTGCGGGCAGGGGGGACAATCAGCCCCAGCATTTT. Complete variable domain (other parts from reference TRBV25-1 and TRBJ1-5): EADIYQTPRYLVIGTGKKITLECSQTMGHDKMYWYQQDPGMELHLIHYSYGVNSTEKGDLSSESTVSRIRTEHFPLTLESARPSHTSQYLCASSAGRGDNQPQHFGDGTRLSIL.

This clone was seen once. The J gene is TRBJ2-2, the V gene TRBV5-1, with a tentative D call TRBD1 (5 bases). V was clipped by 1 base and J by 5 bases, with 15 bases between them. Germline V gives CDR1 SGHRS, CDR2 YFSETQ. This CDR3 has 16 residues. The CDR3 is CASSLYPGLGTGELFF. CDR3 nucleotide sequence: TGCGCCAGCAGCTTGTACCCAGGGTTGGGGACCGGGGAGCTGTTTTTT.

The chain carries TRBV19 and TRBJ2-6; TRBD1 matches 9 bases. Trimming removed 3 bases from V and 0 bases from J; junction bases left unmatched: 3. There are 17 residues in the CDR3. Germline V gene sequence: CDR1 LNHDA, CDR2 SQIVND (reference sequence). The CDR3 DNA reads as TGTGCCAGTAGTATGGACAGGGGAAGCTCTGGGGCCAACGTCCTGACTTTC. Protein: CASSMDRGSSGANVLTF.

The chain has TRBV5-1 and TRBJ2-1; TRBD2 matches 7 bases. The CDR3 is 17 amino acids. The J segment lost 0 bases and the V segment lost 0 bases, leaving 6 bases of the junction unmatched. Germline values: CDR1 SGHRS, CDR2 YFSETQ. CDR3 loop: CASSLGEGLSSYNEQFF. In DNA form, the CDR3 reads TGCGCCAGCAGCTTGGGGGAGGGCCTGAGCTCCTACAATGAGCAGTTCTTC.

As concerns this clone: This likely reflects a read error, since a far larger clone is one base away. The chain links TRBV2 to TRBJ2-7; the match to TRBD2 covers 11 bases. The CDR3 sequence is 15 residues long. Germline assignment: CDR1 SNHLY and CDR2 FYNNEI. The CDR3 sequence is CATPGASGRSYEQHF. DNA for the CDR3: TGTGCCACACCCGGGGCTAGCGGGAGGTCCTACGAGCAGCACTTC.

The sample holds one count of this clone. The chain employs TRBV9 and TRBJ2-5; no reliable D call. The CDR3 is made up of 12 amino acids. Trimming shortened V by 4 bases and J by 7 bases, and 11 bases separated the two germline ends. Germline V gives CDR1 SGDLS, CDR2 YYNGEE. CDR3: CASSPTSGTQYF. The DNA for the CDR3 is TGTGCCAGCAGCCCGACGTCTGGGACCCAGTACTTC. Full variable domain (remainder filled in from reference TRBV9 and TRBJ2-5): DSGVTQTPKHLITATGQRVTLRCSPRSGDLSVYWYQQSLDQGLQFLIQYYNGEERAKGNILERFSAQQFPDLHSELNLSSLELGDSALYFCASSPTSGTQYFGPGTRLLVL.

Concerning this clone itself: This specimen includes other DNA sequences encoding the same CDR3. V is TRBV5-1 and J is TRBJ2-7; D unclear. The CDR3 length is 13 residues. V dropped 4 bases and J dropped 1 base, with 9 bases sitting between them. CDR1 SGHRS and CDR2 YFSETQ come from the germline V gene. This CDR3 is CASSPDSSYEQYF. CDR3 nucleotide sequence: TGCGCCAGCAGCCCTGACTCTTCCTACGAGCAGTACTTC. Looking up the rest from reference TRBV5-1 and TRBJ2-7 gives the full variable domain: KAGVTQTPRYLIKTRGQQVTLSCSPISGHRSVSWYQQTPGQGLQFLFEYFSETQRNKGNFPGRFSGRQFSNSRSEMNVSTLELGDSALYLCASSPDSSYEQYFGPGTRLTVT.

The rearrangement links TRBV13 to TRBJ2-2, with TRBD1 matching over 7 bases. CDR3 length: 15 residues. V trimming: 5 bases; J trimming: 3 bases; junction bases outside the gene matches: 6. Germline CDR1 PRHDT, CDR2 FYEKMQ (reference sequence). CDR3 in amino acids: CASSETGIDTGELFF. DNA of the CDR3: TGTGCCAGCAGCGAGACAGGGATCGACACCGGGGAGCTGTTTTTT.

This sequence joins TRBV7-2 and TRBJ2-7, with 7 bases fitting TRBD2. This CDR3 comprises 14 residues. Germline CDR1 and CDR2: SGHTA and FQGNSA. The junction had 8 bases not matched to a gene; V was cut back by 5 bases and J by 4 bases. The CDR3 DNA reads TGTGCCAGCAGCCTGGGCGGGAGTGGTTACGAGCAGTACTTC. Encoded protein: CASSLGGSGYEQYF.

J is TRBJ2-2 and V is TRBV27, with D perhaps TRBD1 (7 bases). The V and J ends lost 6 bases and 0 bases respectively, with 17 bases between them. The CDR3 spans 17 residues. The germline gives CDR1 MNHEY, CDR2 SMNVEV (reference sequence). CDR3 loop: CASRGGQRLTNTGELFF. The CDR3 DNA sequence: TGTGCCAGCAGGGGGGGACAGCGTTTAACGAACACCGGGGAGCTGTTTTTT.

The chain combines TRBV6-5 with TRBJ2-7; TRBD2 agrees at 9 bases. There are 14 residues in the CDR3. Germline V gene data show CDR1 as MNHEY and CDR2 as SVGAGI. The junction had 1 base not matched to a gene; V was cut back by 1 base and J by 3 bases. The CDR3 nucleotides are TGTGCCAGCAGTTACTTGCGGGAGGGCTACGAGCAGTACTTC. It is translated as CASSYLREGYEQYF.

CDR3 in amino acids: CATSRDEHYGYTF. CDR3 coding DNA: TGTGCCACCAGCAGAGATGAGCACTATGGCTACACCTTC. The chain couples TRBV15 to TRBJ1-2, with D unclear. The germline gives CDR1 LNHNV, CDR2 YYDKDF (reference sequence). V lost 0 bases and J 3 bases, leaving 5 bases between the germline ends. The CDR3 length is 13 residues.

The genes are TRBV15 and TRBJ1-6; D call uncertain. V lost 0 bases to trimming and J lost 8 bases, with 5 bases between them. Germline CDR1 LNHNV, CDR2 YYDKDF (reference sequence). The CDR3 runs 13 residues. The CDR3 spells CATSRDADSPLHF. The DNA for the CDR3 is TGTGCCACCAGCAGAGATGCGGATTCACCCCTCCACTTT.

V gene TRBV6-5 combines with J gene TRBJ1-1; D is uncertain. V was cut by 8 bases and J by 6 bases, with 7 bases left in between. CDR1 MNHEY and CDR2 SVGAGI come from the germline V gene. The CDR3 has 10 residues. CDR3 coding DNA: TGTGCCAGCCCCATCCCTGAAGCTTTCTTT. Its translation: CASPIPEAFF.

The CDR3: CASSVEGARGNIQYF. CDR3 bases: TGTGCCAGCAGCGTGGAGGGGGCTCGGGGAAACATTCAGTACTTC. The chain has TRBV9 and TRBJ2-4, with D tentatively TRBD1 (7 bases). V lost 2 bases to trimming and J lost 6 bases, with 15 bases between them. The germline V gene has CDR1 SGDLS and CDR2 YYNGEE. CDR3 length: 15 residues.

This clone was observed a few times. The sample holds other DNA sequences that translate to the same CDR3. The chain employs TRBV28 and TRBJ1-4, with 8 bases that match TRBD1. With V trimmed by 3 bases and J by 5 bases, 2 bases remained unmatched. CDR3 size: 14 residues. Germline assignment: CDR1 MDHEN and CDR2 SYDVKM. CDR3 nucleotide sequence: TGTGCCAGCAGTTTCCCAGGGGGCAATGAAAAACTGTTTTTT. This sequence encodes CASSFPGGNEKLFF.

CDR3 sequence: CASSLVPGQGKLFF. The CDR3 coding sequence is TGCGCCAGCAGCTTAGTTCCGGGACAGGGAAAACTGTTTTTT. The rearrangement uses TRBV5-1 and TRBJ1-4; 9 bases line up with TRBD1. CDR3 length: 14 amino acids. CDR1 is SGHRS, CDR2 YFSETQ, per germline. V trimming: 2 bases; J trimming: 10 bases; junction bases outside the gene matches: 6. Full variable domain (outside the CDR3, taken from reference TRBV5-1 and TRBJ1-4): KAGVTQTPRYLIKTRGQQVTLSCSPISGHRSVSWYQQTPGQGLQFLFEYFSETQRNKGNFPGRFSGRQFSNSRSEMNVSTLELGDSALYLCASSLVPGQGKLFFGSGTQLSVL.

At least ten counts were recorded for this clone. Other nucleotide sequences from this sample produce the same CDR3. V usage is TRBV29-1 and J usage is TRBJ2-7; no firm D call. Between the trimmed V and J ends, which lost 4 bases and 5 bases, there was a span of 12 bases. CDR1 and CDR2 (germline): SQVTM, ANQGSEA. The CDR3 spans 12 residues. CDR3 sequence reads: CSVGSGGHEQYF. As DNA, the CDR3 is TGCAGCGTTGGGAGTGGTGGGCACGAGCAGTACTTC.

The J gene is TRBJ2-5, the V gene TRBV11-2, with a possible D match to TRBD2 (6 bases). This CDR3 comprises 15 residues. Germline V CDR1 and CDR2: SGHAT, FQNNGV. V was cut by 0 bases and J by 1 base, with 9 bases left in between. CDR3 residues: CASSLDPGVQETQYF. The CDR3 DNA follows: TGTGCCAGCAGCTTAGATCCGGGAGTCCAAGAGACCCAGTACTTC.

This chain uses TRBV18 with TRBJ1-5, with D maybe TRBD1 (5 bases). CDR1 is KGHSH, CDR2 LQKENI, per germline. Trimming took off 4 bases at V and 0 bases at J, with 13 bases between the two ends. This CDR3 has 16 residues. The CDR3 protein is CASSQLQDYSNQPQHF. CDR3 nucleotide sequence: TGTGCCAGCTCACAATTACAGGATTATAGCAATCAGCCCCAGCATTTT.

This sequence joins TRBV2 and TRBJ1-3, with D unclear. V was pared by 6 bases and J by 0 bases, with 15 bases between. Germline assignment: CDR1 SNHLY and CDR2 FYNNEI. This CDR3 comprises 16 residues. CDR3 DNA: TGTGCCAGCAGCGGCCCAGACACAAGCTCTGGAAACACCATATATTTT. Translated, it gives CASSGPDTSSGNTIYF.

The V gene is TRBV29-1, the J gene TRBJ2-7, with D maybe TRBD2 (5 bases). Per the germline V gene, CDR1 is SQVTM and CDR2 is ANQGSEA. This CDR3 is built from 11 residues. The ends were cut back, 7 bases at V and 4 bases at J, with 11 bases in the middle. This CDR3 reads CSAGMPYEQYF. CDR3 nucleotide sequence: TGCAGCGCCGGGATGCCTTACGAGCAGTACTTC.